The clone carrying this TCR beta chain was detected a few times. A single record per CDR3 protein comes from TCRdb applying MiXCR to the 5' RACE reads. The repertoire holds 600,000 to 850,000 distinct CDR3 sequences, with about 20% as singletons. This entry is derived from a study of identical twins. Per the germline V gene, CDR1 is MGHDK and CDR2 is SYGVNS. V lost 3 bases and J 6 bases, leaving 8 bases between the germline ends. There are 13 residues in the CDR3. These data were likewise used in another study, on T cells expressing NK-cell markers.

The sequencing input was PBMCs. The V call is TRBV25-1, the J call TRBJ2-2; no clear D gene. The TCR comes from a woman younger than 35 in good health. The CDR3 coding sequence is TGTGCCAGCAGTGATCTGGTGTCCGGGGAGCTGTTTTTT. Translating it yields CASSDLVSGELFF.